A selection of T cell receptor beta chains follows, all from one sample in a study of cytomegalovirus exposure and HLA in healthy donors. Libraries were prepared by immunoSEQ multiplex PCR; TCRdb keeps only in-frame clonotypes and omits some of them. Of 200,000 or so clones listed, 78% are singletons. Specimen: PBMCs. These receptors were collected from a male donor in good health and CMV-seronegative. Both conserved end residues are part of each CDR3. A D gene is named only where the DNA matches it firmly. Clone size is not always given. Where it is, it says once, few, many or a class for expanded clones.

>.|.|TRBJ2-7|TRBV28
CASSQLDYEQYF
TGTGCCAGCAGTCAACTAGACTACGAGCAGTACTTC
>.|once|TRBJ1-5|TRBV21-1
CASSKVRLETEQPQHF
TGTGCCAGCAGCAAAGTTCGACTCGAGACAGAGCAGCCCCAGCATTTT
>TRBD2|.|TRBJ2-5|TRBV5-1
CASSHDLKPGGPLRETQYF
TGCGCCAGCAGCCATGACCTCAAGCCGGGAGGACCCCTCCGGGAGACCCAGTACTTC
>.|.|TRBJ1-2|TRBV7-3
CASSLSGPANYGYTF
TGTGCCAGCAGCTTAAGTGGTCCAGCTAACTATGGCTACACCTTC
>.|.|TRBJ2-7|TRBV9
CASSVLGTTYEQYF
TGTGCCAGCAGCGTACTGGGCACGACCTACGAGCAGTACTTC
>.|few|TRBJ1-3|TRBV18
CASSPRQRSAGNTIYF
TGTGCCAGCTCACCGAGACAGCGCTCCGCTGGAAACACCATATATTTT
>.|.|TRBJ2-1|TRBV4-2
CASSQDRAGISYNEQFF
TGTGCCAGCAGCCAAGATCGAGCGGGCATCTCCTACAATGAGCAGTTCTTC
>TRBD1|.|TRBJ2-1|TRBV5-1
CASSTGQGYNEQFF
TGCGCCAGCAGCACAGGACAGGGGTACAATGAGCAGTTCTTC
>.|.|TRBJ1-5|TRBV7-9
CASSDQGRGNQPQHF
TGTGCCAGCAGCGACCAGGGCAGGGGCAATCAGCCCCAGCATTTT
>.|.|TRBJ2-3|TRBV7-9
CASSPHRGATDTQYF
TGTGCCAGCAGCCCACATCGGGGTGCCACAGATACGCAGTATTTT
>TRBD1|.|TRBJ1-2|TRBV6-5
CASNRGQGYTF
TGTGCCAGCAACAGGGGGCAGGGCTACACCTTC
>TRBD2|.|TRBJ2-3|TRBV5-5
CASSSGGVTDTQYF
TGTGCCAGCAGTTCGGGGGGGGTCACAGATACGCAGTATTTT